This T cell receptor beta chain was obtained from a study of blood T cell repertoires in COVID-19. Study context: Acute and convalescent COVID-19 samples came from the United States, Italy and Spain. T cells, B-cell-depleted T cells, or PBMCs provided the cDNA or gDNA that served as material.

Seattle participants joined during active infection and were tracked over time. Sequencing used immunoSEQ multiplex PCR; TCRdb keeps in-frame clones, though not all of them. The sample records some 290,000 clones, around 87% being singletons. Germline CDR1 and CDR2: LNHDA and SQIVND (reference sequence). Between the trimmed V and J ends, which lost 10 bases and 3 bases, there was a span of 10 bases. This CDR3 region has 12 residues. Sequencing was performed on peripheral blood. The TCR was taken from a woman aged 40 to 50 with COVID-19, enrolled during active disease. This sequence joins TRBV19 and TRBJ2-4; no definite D call. The CDR3 bases are TGTGCCACCTCTAGTGTCAAAAACATTCAGTACTTC. It encodes CATSSVKNIQYF.